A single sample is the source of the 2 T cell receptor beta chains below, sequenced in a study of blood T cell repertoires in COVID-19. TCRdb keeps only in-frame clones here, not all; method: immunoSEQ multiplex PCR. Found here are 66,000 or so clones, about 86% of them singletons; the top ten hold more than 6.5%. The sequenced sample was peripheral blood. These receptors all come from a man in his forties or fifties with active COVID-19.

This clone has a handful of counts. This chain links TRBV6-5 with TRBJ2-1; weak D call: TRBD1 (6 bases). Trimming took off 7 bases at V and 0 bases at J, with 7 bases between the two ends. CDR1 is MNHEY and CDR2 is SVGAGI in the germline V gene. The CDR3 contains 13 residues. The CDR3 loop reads CASTGDSYNEQFF. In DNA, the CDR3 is TGTGCCAGCACAGGGGACTCCTACAATGAGCAGTTCTTC.

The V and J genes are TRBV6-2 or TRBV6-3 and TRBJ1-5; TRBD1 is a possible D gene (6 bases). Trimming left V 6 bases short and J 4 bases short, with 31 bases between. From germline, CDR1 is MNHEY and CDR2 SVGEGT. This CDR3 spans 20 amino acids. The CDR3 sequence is CASSPRRTGTSVVGNQPQHF. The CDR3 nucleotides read TGTGCCAGCAGCCCGAGACGAACGGGGACATCCGTCGTCGGGAATCAGCCCCAGCATTTT.